This T cell receptor (beta chain) appears in the sequencing data of a study of early T cells in non-severe SARS-CoV-2 infection. Study background: With bulk RNA from unsorted whole blood as input, sequencing yielded unpaired chains.

Unique molecular identifier tags were affixed to discrete cDNA molecules. TCRdb re-called the 5' RACE reads with MiXCR, one entry per CDR3 protein. The sample gives approximately 71,000 distinct CDR3 sequences, 12% of which show up once; approximately 4.5% is in the top ten. Overall study findings and caveats: In VDJdb matching, anti-spike CD8 responses were favored while private and CD4 specificities went missing.

V was clipped by 0 bases and J by 0 bases, with 10 bases between them. CDR1 SGHNT and CDR2 YYREEE come from the germline V gene (reference sequence). This CDR3 contains 15 residues. On this clonotype itself: Its target is not known.

The receptor was isolated from an adult who was a healthcare worker with PCR-confirmed SARS-CoV-2 infection or an uninfected control (not recorded which). V and J are TRBV5-4 and TRBJ2-7, with unresolved D. Sequences were obtained from whole blood. The CDR3 region has the DNA TGTGCCAGCAGCTTGGTGGGAAAAACCTCCTACGAGCAGTACTTC. Protein sequence: CASSLVGKTSYEQYF.